Listed here are 28 T cell receptor beta chains from one sample, sequenced in a study of T cells in localized non-small cell lung cancer. Only in-frame clones appear in the TCRdb table, and some are missing; sequencing was by immunoSEQ multiplex PCR. The sample shows several thousand clones, about 87% of them seen only once. Sequenced material: peripheral blood, taken before any cancer treatment. Every receptor here comes from a male donor aged 60 or older with stage III lung adenocarcinoma.

This chain links TRBV5-4 with TRBJ1-6; D may be TRBD1 (6 bases). Germline V gene sequence: CDR1 SGHNT, CDR2 YYREEE (reference sequence). CDR3 length equals 14 residues. V lost 4 bases and J 7 bases, leaving 12 bases between the germline ends. The CDR3 DNA follows: TGTGCCAGCAGCCAGCAGGGGATCAATTCACCCCTCCACTTT. Its protein is CASSQQGINSPLHF.

The chain recombines TRBV5-5 with TRBJ2-7; D unclear. The CDR3 is 13 residues long. Deletions cut 4 bases from V and 4 bases from J, with 12 bases between. CDR1 is SGHKS, CDR2 YYEKEE, per germline (reference sequence). DNA of the CDR3: TGTGCCAGCAGCCCCAACTCCTGGTACGAGCAGTACTTC. It specifies CASSPNSWYEQYF.

The chain employs TRBV7-2 and TRBJ1-5; D is perhaps TRBD1 (5 bases). Germline CDR1 and CDR2: SGHTA and FQGNSA. There are 16 residues in the CDR3. The V end lost 1 base, the J end lost 2 bases, and 12 bases lay between the germline ends. Written as DNA, the CDR3 is TGTGCCAGCAGCTTAGGGGCCAGGGCAGGCAATCAGCCCCAGCATTTT. It codes for CASSLGARAGNQPQHF.

On this clone: The same CDR3 arises from other DNA sequences in this sample as well. The rearrangement joins TRBV5-1 to TRBJ1-6; possible D gene TRBD1, 6 bases. Germline V gene data show CDR1 as SGHRS and CDR2 as YFSETQ. The CDR3 has 15 amino acids. The V end lost 0 bases, the J end lost 3 bases, and 7 bases lay between the germline ends. In DNA, the CDR3 is TGCGCCAGCAGCTTGGAGGGGGGCTATAATTCACCCCTCCACTTT. It translates to CASSLEGGYNSPLHF.

The chain employs TRBV27 and TRBJ2-7, with 11 bases lining up with TRBD2. The V gene end was trimmed by 5 bases and the J gene end by 5 bases; junction bases not matched to a gene: 8. The CDR3 consists of 15 residues. Germline values: CDR1 MNHEY, CDR2 SMNVEV (reference sequence). CDR3 coding DNA: TGTGCCAGCAGTGTTTTAGCGGGAGGGGTCGACGAGCAGTACTTC. It encodes CASSVLAGGVDEQYF.

The chain carries TRBV2 and TRBJ2-1; D unresolved. Germline V gives CDR1 SNHLY, CDR2 FYNNEI. V lost 6 bases and J 6 bases, leaving 9 bases between the germline ends. There are 12 residues in the CDR3. CDR3 loop: CASSVTGNEQFF. The CDR3 DNA sequence: TGTGCCAGCAGCGTAACTGGCAATGAGCAGTTCTTC.

The genes are TRBV13 and TRBJ1-2; a possible D gene is TRBD1 (5 bases). The germline CDR1 and CDR2 sequences are PRHDT and FYEKMQ (reference sequence). The CDR3 is 13 amino acids. The V end was cut by 4 bases, the J end by 6 bases, with 12 bases between. This CDR3 is CASSYPGSNGYTF. The CDR3 DNA sequence: TGTGCCAGCAGCTACCCAGGGAGTAATGGCTACACCTTC.

This chain uses TRBV6-6 with TRBJ1-6; 8 bases fit TRBD1. The length of the CDR3 is 15 residues. The junction had 7 bases not matched to a gene; V was cut back by 6 bases and J by 6 bases. From germline, CDR1 is MNHNY and CDR2 SVGAGI (reference sequence). The CDR3 DNA follows: TGTGCCAGCAGCGCAGGGGGACAGGTTAATTCACCCCTCCACTTT. The encoded protein is CASSAGGQVNSPLHF.

The chain couples TRBV30 to TRBJ1-2; D is unclear. CDR1 GTSNPN and CDR2 SVGIG come from the germline V gene (reference sequence). Deletions cut 4 bases from V and 1 base from J, with 19 bases between. The CDR3 has 16 residues. The CDR3 coding sequence is TGTGCCTGGAAGAAGTTGGGAGCCGGGAATAACTATGGCTACACCTTC. Protein product: CAWKKLGAGNNYGYTF. Combining the CDR3 with reference TRBV30 and TRBJ1-2 gives the whole variable domain SQTIHQWPATLVQPVGSPLSLECTVEGTSNPNLYWYRQAAGRGLQLLFYSVGIGQISSEVPQNLSASRPQDRQFILSSKKLLLSDSGFYLCAWKKLGAGNNYGYTFGSGTRLTVV.

V and J are TRBV7-2 and TRBJ2-2; a weak D match, TRBD2 (5 bases). The V end was cut by 6 bases, the J end by 0 bases, with 11 bases between. The CDR3 runs to 15 residues. Germline CDR1 is SGHTA and CDR2 is FQGNSA. In nucleotides, the CDR3 is TGTGCCAGCAGAGAGGAGGCGACGAACACCGGGGAGCTGTTTTTT. This translates into CASREEATNTGELFF.

The chain employs TRBV7-9 and TRBJ2-3; no firm D call. The CDR3 totals 15 residues. Trimming shortened V by 6 bases and J by 0 bases, and 13 bases separated the two germline ends. Germline-derived CDR1 and CDR2 are SEHNR and FQNEAQ (reference sequence). CDR3 sequence reads: CASRPGTLSTDTQYF. The CDR3 coding sequence is TGTGCCAGCAGACCCGGAACCCTTAGCACAGATACGCAGTATTTT.

This clone was counted a single time. V is TRBV4-2 and J is TRBJ1-3; possibly TRBD1 for D (6 bases). V dropped 0 bases and J dropped 2 bases, with 11 bases sitting between them. Looked up from germline, CDR1 is LGHNA and CDR2 is YNFKEQ. This CDR3 contains 16 residues. CDR3 sequence: CASSQEGALTGNTIYF. The CDR3 DNA reads as TGTGCCAGCAGCCAAGAGGGGGCTTTAACTGGAAACACCATATATTTT.

This rearrangement joins TRBV7-7 to TRBJ2-2; D may correspond to TRBD1 or TRBD2 (5 bases each). This CDR3 region has 15 residues. The germline V gene has CDR1 SSHAT and CDR2 FNYEAQ (reference sequence). Between the trimmed V and J ends, which lost 4 bases and 6 bases, there was a span of 15 bases. CDR3 protein: CASSSGRLGAGELFF. In DNA form, the CDR3 reads TGTGCCAGCAGCTCGGGGCGCTTGGGCGCCGGGGAGCTGTTTTTT.

This clone has only a few counts. The chain is built from TRBV9 and TRBJ2-7; TRBD1 might be the D (6 bases). The germline V gene encodes CDR1 SGDLS and CDR2 YYNGEE. V was shortened by 0 bases and J by 0 bases, with 13 bases between the two germline ends. This CDR3 is 16 amino acids long. The CDR3 spells CASSVEHRASSYEQYF. The CDR3 nucleotides read TGTGCCAGCAGCGTAGAGCACAGGGCGAGCTCCTACGAGCAGTACTTC.

This clone was counted between two and nine times. The V gene is TRBV6-1, the J gene TRBJ1-4; 12 bases map to TRBD1. The CDR3 has 19 amino acids. V lost 0 bases, J lost 0 bases, and 5 bases stayed unmatched. The germline V gene has CDR1 MNHNS and CDR2 SASEGT. The CDR3 spells CASSEAPGQGAATNEKLFF. CDR3 nucleotides: TGTGCCAGCAGTGAAGCACCGGGACAGGGGGCGGCAACTAATGAAAAACTGTTTTTT.

V is TRBV19 and J is TRBJ2-7; 7 nucleotides line up with TRBD1. The CDR3 consists of 13 residues. Unmatched junction bases numbered 10, after V lost 8 bases and J lost 6 bases. CDR1 is LNHDA and CDR2 is SQIVND in the germline V gene (reference sequence). The CDR3 here is CASQGGPRVEQYF. The DNA for the CDR3 is TGTGCCAGTCAAGGGGGCCCTCGGGTCGAGCAGTACTTC.

The table lists this clone with a count of one. V is TRBV30 and J is TRBJ2-6, with TRBD1 matching over 9 bases. Germline assignment: CDR1 GTSNPN and CDR2 SVGIG (reference sequence). The junction had 5 bases not matched to a gene; V was cut back by 2 bases and J by 0 bases. The CDR3 is 17 amino acids. The CDR3 loop is CAWSRDRALSGANVLTF. CDR3 sequence (DNA): TGTGCCTGGAGTCGGGACAGGGCCCTCTCTGGGGCCAACGTCCTGACTTTC.

The chain links TRBV5-6 to TRBJ1-2; D is possibly TRBD1 (5 bases). With 4 bases removed from V and 2 bases from J, the gap between germline ends came to 21 bases. This CDR3 comprises 17 residues. The germline CDR1 and CDR2 sequences are SGHDT and YYEEEE. CDR3 in amino acids: CASSTPSPGRQNYGYTF. In nucleotides, the CDR3 is TGTGCCAGCAGCACCCCGTCCCCAGGGCGACAGAACTATGGCTACACCTTC.

The genes are TRBV19 and TRBJ1-2, with D tentatively TRBD1 (6 bases). V lost 3 bases and J 3 bases, leaving 8 bases between the germline ends. The CDR3 totals 13 residues. The germline V gene encodes CDR1 LNHDA and CDR2 SQIVND (reference sequence). Here the CDR3 reads CASSMRTDYGYTF. The CDR3 nucleotides read TGTGCCAGTAGTATGAGGACAGACTATGGCTACACCTTC.

The chain joins TRBV7-2 to TRBJ2-1; no clear D gene. With 5 bases removed from V and 5 bases from J, the gap between germline ends came to 10 bases. The CDR3 covers 13 residues. Germline V CDR1 and CDR2: SGHTA, FQGNSA. The CDR3 loop is CASSPRFHNEQFF. CDR3 nucleotides: TGTGCCAGCAGCCCGCGATTTCACAATGAGCAGTTCTTC.

This clone was recorded a few times. The chain joins TRBV2 to TRBJ1-6, with a weak D call TRBD1 (5 bases). Trimming removed 10 bases at V and 9 bases at J, with 19 bases between. In germline, CDR1 is SNHLY, CDR2 FYNNEI. This CDR3 spans 14 amino acids. CDR3 DNA sequence: TGTGCCACCACTCCCACAGGACATAGTTCACCCCTCCACTTT. Translated: CATTPTGHSSPLHF.

This chain uses TRBV29-1 with TRBJ1-1, with a weak D call TRBD1 (5 bases). The CDR3 has 13 residues. The ends were cut back, 7 bases at V and 1 base at J, with 13 bases in the middle. Germline V lookup: CDR1 SQVTM, CDR2 ANQGSEA. CDR3 DNA sequence: TGCAGCGCAACCCAGGGAGGGAACACTGAAGCTTTCTTT. This translates into CSATQGGNTEAFF. The whole variable domain, filled in from reference TRBV29-1 and TRBJ1-1, reads SAVISQKPSRDICQRGTSLTIQCQVDSQVTMMFWYRQQPGQSLTLIATANQGSEATYESGFVIDKFPISRPNLTFSTLTVSNMSPEDSSIYLCSATQGGNTEAFFGQGTRLTVV.

This chain joins TRBV10-3 and TRBJ2-5; D unclear. The CDR3 runs to 15 residues. CDR1 is ENHRY and CDR2 is SYGVKD in the germline V gene. V shed 0 bases and J shed 5 bases, with 13 bases lying between them. CDR3 region: CAISESMASVETQYF. In DNA, the CDR3 is TGTGCCATCAGTGAGTCGATGGCCAGTGTGGAGACCCAGTACTTC.

J is TRBJ2-7 and V is TRBV19, with 10 positions matching TRBD1. Looked up from germline, CDR1 is LNHDA and CDR2 is SQIVND (reference sequence). The CDR3 has 15 amino acids. V was clipped by 6 bases and J by 0 bases; unmatched bases: 5. The DNA of the CDR3 is TGTGCCAGTAGCGACCGGGACAGGGGCTCCTACGAGCAGTACTTC. Amino acid sequence: CASSDRDRGSYEQYF.

The V gene is TRBV5-6, the J gene TRBJ2-5, with TRBD2 identical over 14 bases. The J segment lost 5 bases and the V segment lost 4 bases, leaving 7 bases of the junction unmatched. CDR1 SGHDT and CDR2 YYEEEE come from the germline V gene. CDR3 length equals 16 residues. The CDR3 region is CASSGGLAGGGETQYF. CDR3 coding DNA: TGTGCCAGCAGCGGCGGACTAGCGGGGGGCGGGGAGACCCAGTACTTC.

This clone was seen more than once but under ten times. V gene TRBV6-6 combines with J gene TRBJ1-3; D remains ambiguous. Germline lookup yields CDR1 MNHNY and CDR2 SVGAGI (reference sequence). The CDR3 sequence is 15 residues long. Trimming pared 2 bases from V and 0 bases from J, leaving 8 bases between. In DNA, the CDR3 is TGTGCCAGCAGTTACGAGGGAGTCTCTGGAAACACCATATATTTT. Its protein product is CASSYEGVSGNTIYF.

The chain is built from TRBV9 and TRBJ2-7; 9 positions match TRBD1. Looked up from germline, CDR1 is SGDLS and CDR2 is YYNGEE. CDR3 length: 14 amino acids. Unmatched junction bases numbered 6, after V lost 2 bases and J lost 6 bases. The DNA of the CDR3 is TGTGCCAGCAGCGTCGCACAGGGGGCTAGCGAGCAGTACTTC. Translation: CASSVAQGASEQYF.

V is TRBV4-3 and J is TRBJ2-1; 12 bases fit TRBD2. The trim removed 4 bases at V and 5 bases at J, leaving 6 bases unmatched. CDR1 is LGHNA, CDR2 YSLEER, per germline. This CDR3 region has 16 residues. Here the CDR3 DNA reads TGCGCCAGCAGCCCCTTACTAGCGGGAGGCCACAATGAGCAGTTCTTC. Translation: CASSPLLAGGHNEQFF.